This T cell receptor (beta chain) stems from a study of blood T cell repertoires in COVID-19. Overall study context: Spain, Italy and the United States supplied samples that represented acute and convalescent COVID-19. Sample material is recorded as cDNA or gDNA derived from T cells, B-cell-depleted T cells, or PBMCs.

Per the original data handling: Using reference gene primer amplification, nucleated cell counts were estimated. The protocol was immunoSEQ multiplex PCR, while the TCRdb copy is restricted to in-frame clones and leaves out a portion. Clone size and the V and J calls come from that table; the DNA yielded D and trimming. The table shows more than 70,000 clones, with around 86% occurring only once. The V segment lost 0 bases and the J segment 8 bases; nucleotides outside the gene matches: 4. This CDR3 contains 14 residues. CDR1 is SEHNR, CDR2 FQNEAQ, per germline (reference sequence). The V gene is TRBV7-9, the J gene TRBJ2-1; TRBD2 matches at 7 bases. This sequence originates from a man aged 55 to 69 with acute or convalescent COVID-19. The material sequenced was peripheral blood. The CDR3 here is CASSLAAGVDEQFF. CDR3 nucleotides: TGTGCCAGCAGCTTAGCGGCGGGAGTAGATGAGCAGTTCTTC.